The rows below give T cell receptor beta chains drawn from one sample of a study of cytomegalovirus exposure and HLA in healthy donors. This table comes from immunoSEQ multiplex PCR, and its TCRdb copy is limited to in-frame clones, with some not included. The listing records 75,000 to 95,000 clones. Sample: PBMCs. These receptors originate from a woman aged 55 to 70 in good health and CMV-seronegative. Each CDR3 is given with its conserved first and last residue. The D gene is left open where the match is weak.

>TRBV5-4|TRBJ2-5|.
CASSLPQGQETQYF
TGTGCCAGCAGCTTGCCCCAGGGGCAAGAGACCCAGTACTTC
>TRBV7-9|TRBJ1-1|.
CASSFRANTEAFF
TGTGCCAGCAGCTTTAGAGCGAACACTGAAGCTTTCTTT
>TRBV6-5|TRBJ1-1|.
CASSYSGPDMKTEAFF
TGTGCCAGCAGTTACTCGGGTCCCGACATGAAAACTGAAGCTTTCTTT
>TRBV7-9|TRBJ1-2|.
CASSLEAGTSYGYTF
TGTGCCAGCAGCTTAGAAGCTGGGACATCCTATGGCTACACCTTC
>TRBV6-6|TRBJ2-2|.
CASTHSVAGELFF
TGTGCCAGCACCCACTCGGTAGCCGGGGAGCTGTTTTTT
>TRBV9|TRBJ2-3|.
CASSAARRGAESTDTQYF
TGTGCCAGCAGCGCCGCGAGGAGGGGAGCGGAGAGCACAGATACGCAGTATTTT
>TRBV28|TRBJ2-7|TRBD2
CASSFQASGSYEQYF
TGTGCCAGCAGTTTTCAGGCTAGCGGGTCCTACGAGCAGTACTTC
>TRBV19|TRBJ1-1|.
CASRNPTDHTEAFF
TGTGCCAGTAGGAATCCCACAGACCACACTGAAGCTTTCTTT
>TRBV7-3|TRBJ1-2|TRBD1
CASSPETGMHGYTF
TGTGCCAGCAGCCCAGAGACAGGGATGCATGGCTACACCTTC
>TRBV4-1|TRBJ2-2|.
CASSQEVQGITGELFF
TGCGCCAGCAGCCAAGAGGTTCAGGGTATAACCGGGGAGCTGTTTTTT
>TRBV28|TRBJ1-2|TRBD1
CASATGTVYGYTF
TGTGCCAGCGCTACCGGGACAGTTTATGGCTACACCTTC
>TRBV18|TRBJ1-3|.
CASSPQTLPPGNTIYF
TGTGCCAGCTCACCGCAGACACTCCCCCCTGGAAACACCATATATTTT
>TRBV5-1|TRBJ1-2|.
CASSLDTHYGYTF
TGCGCCAGCAGCTTGGACACCCACTATGGCTACACCTTC
>TRBV28|TRBJ2-7|.
CASRGGGAETLYEQYF
TGTGCCAGCAGGGGGGGTGGGGCAGAAACCCTCTACGAGCAGTACTTC
>TRBV2|TRBJ2-2|.
CASRVKLANTGELFF
TGTGCCAGCAGAGTTAAACTAGCGAACACCGGGGAGCTGTTTTTT
>TRBV15|TRBJ2-5|.
CATGRTTQETQYF
TGTGCCACCGGGAGGACTACTCAAGAGACCCAGTACTTC
>TRBV19|TRBJ1-1|.
CASSFDRSQALNTEAFF
TGTGCCAGTAGTTTCGACAGGTCCCAGGCCCTGAACACTGAAGCTTTCTTT
>TRBV5-1|TRBJ2-7|TRBD2
CASSLSGRRGDEQYF
TGCGCCAGCAGCTTGAGCGGGAGAAGGGGTGACGAGCAGTACTTC
>TRBV19|TRBJ1-1|TRBD1
CASSPKRQGARTEAFF
TGTGCCAGTAGTCCTAAGAGACAGGGGGCCCGGACTGAAGCTTTCTTT
>TRBV5-1|TRBJ2-7|.
CASSLTEPWDEQYF
TGCGCCAGCAGCTTGACAGAACCGTGGGACGAGCAGTACTTC
>TRBV7-3|TRBJ2-7|TRBD1
CASSPDRGRYEQYF
TGTGCCAGCAGCCCCGACAGGGGAAGGTACGAGCAGTACTTC
>TRBV7-2|TRBJ2-7|TRBD2
CASSRISGPYEQYF
TGTGCCAGCAGCCGGATTAGCGGGCCCTACGAGCAGTACTTC
>TRBV11-2|TRBJ2-7|.
CASSSGVLEGEQYF
TGTGCCAGCAGCTCGGGTGTTTTGGAGGGCGAGCAGTACTTC
>TRBV5-1|TRBJ2-1|TRBD2
CASSPGGAGVEQFF
TGCGCCAGCAGCCCCGGGGGAGCGGGAGTTGAGCAGTTCTTC
>TRBV30|TRBJ1-5|.
CAWSDLGGGGVQPQHF
TGTGCCTGGAGTGATCTGGGCGGAGGCGGGGTTCAGCCCCAGCATTTT
>TRBV9|TRBJ2-2|TRBD1
CASSVAQGAAGELFF
TGTGCCAGCAGCGTAGCTCAGGGGGCGGCCGGGGAGCTGTTTTTT
>TRBV19|TRBJ1-5|.
CASRGGTNQPQHF
TGTGCCAGTCGTGGGGGGACCAATCAGCCCCAGCATTTT
>TRBV4-3|TRBJ2-7|TRBD2
CASSQERASGRHEQYF
TGCGCCAGCAGCCAAGAACGGGCTAGCGGGAGACACGAGCAGTACTTC
>TRBV4-3|TRBJ2-3|TRBD2
CASSQEPSGGLDTQYF
TGCGCCAGCAGCCAAGAACCCTCGGGGGGTTTGGATACGCAGTATTTT
>TRBV6-6|TRBJ2-7|.
CASSYLQGRTYEQYF
TGTGCCAGCAGTTACTTACAGGGAAGGACCTACGAGCAGTACTTC
>TRBV7-9|TRBJ2-1|TRBD2
CASKAGGTYNEQFF
TGTGCCAGTAAAGCGGGAGGGACCTACAATGAGCAGTTCTTC
>TRBV6-6|TRBJ1-2|TRBD1
CASSFTGVGYTF
TGTGCCAGCAGCTTCACAGGGGTTGGCTACACCTTC
>TRBV19|TRBJ2-2|.
CASSIVGALAIYTGELFF
TGTGCCAGTAGTATAGTCGGGGCTCTAGCGATTTACACCGGGGAGCTGTTTTTT
>TRBV29-1|TRBJ1-4|TRBD1
CSVGDRGTPEKLFF
TGCAGCGTTGGGGACAGGGGGACACCTGAAAAACTGTTTTTT
>TRBV28|TRBJ2-7|TRBD1
CASTLGGQGSHEQYF
TGTGCCAGCACCTTGGGTGGACAGGGATCCCACGAGCAGTACTTC
>TRBV28|TRBJ2-3|.
CASSRTSQGDDTQYF
TGTGCCAGCAGTCGCACTTCACAGGGAGATGATACGCAGTATTTT
>TRBV29-1|TRBJ2-3|TRBD2
CSARLGTSAPRRSTDTQYF
TGCAGCGCCCGTTTAGGGACTAGCGCCCCCCGTAGGAGCACAGATACGCAGTATTTT
>TRBV18|TRBJ1-5|.
CASSPEVGESQHF
TGTGCCAGCTCACCCGAAGTCGGGGAGTCCCAGCATTTT
>TRBV13|TRBJ2-7|TRBD1
CASSSGQGNNEQYF
TGTGCCAGCAGCTCGGGACAGGGTAATAACGAGCAGTACTTC
>TRBV29-1|TRBJ2-6|.
CSVTPGSGANVLTF
TGCAGCGTTACCCCGGGCTCTGGGGCCAACGTCCTGACTTTC
>TRBV4-3|TRBJ1-5|.
CASSQEGSPRRPQHF
TGCGCCAGCAGCCAAGAGGGCAGCCCCAGACGGCCCCAGCATTTT